Below, one T cell receptor beta chain is given with its context. Antigen: not known. The data originate from a study of T-cell reconstitution after alpha-beta-depleted transplantation in children. Notes on the study in general: Once a year had passed after transplant, T-cell counts and diversity came mostly from newly produced T cells. There were some patients whose high TCRbeta diversity at day 60 came from surviving recipient T cells and thymic progenitors. Several hundred graft clones that had expanded were reportedly the source of alpha-beta T cells about two months after transplant.

Unique molecular identifiers were used to barcode this TCRbeta library. TCRdb itself ran the PCR reads through MiXCR, one entry per CDR3 protein. The data contain approximately 270,000 distinct CDR3 sequences, 20% to 30% of them singletons. This CDR3 comprises 17 residues. Germline V gene lookup returns CDR1 SGHVS and CDR2 FNYEAQ. V lost 1 base to trimming and J lost 0 bases, with 14 bases between them. Specimen: PBMCs, mostly from graft donor cells, collected 360 days after TCRalphabeta/CD19-depleted stem cell transplant. The chain carries TRBV7-6 and TRBJ2-3; D uncertain. This TCR derives from a female patient aged 2-9 years who had a stem cell transplant for congenital amegakaryocytic thrombocytopenia, so the T cells may come from the graft donor. The CDR3 region has the DNA TGTGCCAGCAGCTTAGGATACGGGCGGTCTAGCACAGATACGCAGTATTTT. It specifies CASSLGYGRSSTDTQYF.